Below are 30 T cell receptor beta chains sequenced from a single sample in a study of cytomegalovirus exposure and HLA in healthy donors. Primers included in the PCR were 60 Vbeta and 13 Jbeta primers. The table came from immunoSEQ multiplex PCR; TCRdb's copy has only in-frame clones and leaves some out. The repertoire holds 140,000 to 150,000 clones, with around 75% as singletons. The sequencing input was PBMCs. These receptors came from a woman aged 18-29 years in good health and CMV-seronegative.

J is TRBJ1-2 and V is TRBV30; 8 positions agree with TRBD1. Germline CDR1 is GTSNPN and CDR2 is SVGIG (reference sequence). The CDR3 sequence is 12 residues long. Trimming took 5 bases from V and 3 from J; bases not matched to a gene: 2. The CDR3 is CAWVQGDYGYTF. As DNA, the CDR3 is TGTGCCTGGGTACAGGGGGACTATGGCTACACCTTC.

The CDR3, as DNA: TGCGCCAGCAGCCAAGATACATCTAGCCCTCCCGTAGGTGAGCAGTTCTTC. Amino acid sequence: CASSQDTSSPPVGEQFF. The chain employs TRBV4-1 and TRBJ2-1, with TRBD2 as a possible D gene (5 bases). The CDR3 runs 17 residues. V was clipped by 0 bases and J by 9 bases, with 21 bases between them. Per germline, CDR1 MGHRA and CDR2 YSYEKL.

This chain joins TRBV6-5 and TRBJ2-7, with 9 nucleotides matching TRBD2. Germline CDR1 and CDR2: MNHEY and SVGAGI. The CDR3 covers 15 residues. After removal of 3 bases from V and 4 bases from J, the junction contained 7 bases not matched to a gene. The CDR3 coding sequence is TGTGCCAGCAGTTATCGGACTAGCGAGGTATACGAGCAGTACTTC. It codes for CASSYRTSEVYEQYF.

This clone was recorded once. The V call is TRBV29-1, the J call TRBJ1-1, with 8 bases identical to TRBD1. Trimming removed 7 bases from V and 4 bases from J; junction bases left unmatched: 11. The CDR3 has 14 residues. The germline gives CDR1 SQVTM, CDR2 ANQGSEA. CDR3 sequence: CSAHASRGLTEAFF. The CDR3 nucleotides are TGCAGCGCCCACGCTTCCAGGGGGCTCACTGAAGCTTTCTTT.

This chain links TRBV7-9 with TRBJ1-5, with 9 bases matching TRBD1. J lost 3 bases, V lost 4 bases, and 10 bases had no gene match. The V gene's germline CDR1 is SEHNR and CDR2 FQNEAQ (reference sequence). The CDR3 has 17 amino acids. CDR3 DNA sequence: TGTGCCAGCAGCTACAAACCGGGACAGGGTTCCAATCAGCCCCAGCATTTT. Encoded protein: CASSYKPGQGSNQPQHF.

Only one count was recorded for this clone. V usage is TRBV10-3 and J usage is TRBJ1-2, with TRBD1 as a possible D gene (5 bases). The CDR3 is made up of 16 amino acids. Germline loops: CDR1 ENHRY, CDR2 SYGVKD. Trimming left V 4 bases short and J 1 base short, with 16 bases between. The CDR3 sequence is CAISGRGANLNYGYTF. CDR3 coding DNA: TGTGCCATCAGTGGAAGGGGTGCAAACCTTAACTATGGCTACACCTTC.

The chain couples TRBV27 to TRBJ2-7, with 7 bases fitting TRBD1. Germline V CDR1 and CDR2: MNHEY, SMNVEV (reference sequence). This CDR3 comprises 14 residues. The V and J ends lost 5 bases and 3 bases, in that order; junction bases with no gene match: 7. The CDR3 DNA sequence: TGTGCCAGCAGTATGTACCGGGACAGCTACGAGCAGTACTTC. Translation gives CASSMYRDSYEQYF.

The chain joins TRBV6-5 to TRBJ2-7; 9 bases fit TRBD1. Germline CDR1 and CDR2: MNHEY and SVGAGI. The J segment lost 2 bases and the V segment lost 6 bases, leaving 5 bases of the junction unmatched. CDR3 length: 14 residues. The CDR3 region has the DNA TGTGCCAGCAGCAGTGGACAGGGGCCCTACGAGCAGTACGTC. Translated, it gives CASSSGQGPYEQYV.

This rearrangement joins TRBV28 to TRBJ1-2; TRBD1 agrees at 9 bases. Germline assignment: CDR1 MDHEN and CDR2 SYDVKM. This CDR3 contains 15 residues. Trimming took 5 bases from V and 4 from J; bases not matched to a gene: 8. The CDR3 spells CASSPPETGGYGYTF. DNA of the CDR3: TGTGCCAGCAGTCCACCCGAGACAGGGGGCTATGGCTACACCTTC.

This clone was counted once. The chain links TRBV9 to TRBJ1-2, with D perhaps matching TRBD1 (6 bases). CDR1 and CDR2 from the germline V gene are SGDLS and YYNGEE. This CDR3 has 18 residues. Between the trimmed V and J ends, which lost 3 bases and 4 bases, there was a span of 25 bases. CDR3 sequence reads: CASSEGIQGVGVSYGYTF. For the CDR3, the DNA is TGTGCCAGCAGCGAGGGGATACAGGGAGTGGGAGTCTCCTATGGCTACACCTTC.

The rearrangement joins TRBV4-3 to TRBJ2-7, with TRBD1 identical over 9 bases. Trimming removed 0 bases from V and 0 bases from J; junction bases left unmatched: 12. From germline, CDR1 is LGHNA and CDR2 YSLEER. The CDR3 extends over 19 amino acids. CDR3 loop: CASSQDIQRTGGYSYEQYF. DNA of the CDR3: TGCGCCAGCAGCCAAGATATCCAGAGAACAGGGGGCTACTCCTACGAGCAGTACTTC.

This clone was counted only a few times. The J gene is TRBJ2-2, the V gene TRBV2; 7 bases align to TRBD2. Germline assignment: CDR1 SNHLY and CDR2 FYNNEI. The V gene end was trimmed by 6 bases and the J gene end by 12 bases; junction bases not matched to a gene: 7. The CDR3 contains 12 residues. The CDR3 protein is CASRGTIQKLFF. CDR3 nucleotides: TGTGCCAGCAGGGGGACTATCCAAAAGCTGTTTTTT.

V is TRBV2 and J is TRBJ2-3; 11 bases agree with TRBD2. Trimming at V came to 8 bases and at J to 2 bases, leaving 6 bases not matched to a gene. The CDR3 is 15 amino acids. The germline V gene encodes CDR1 SNHLY and CDR2 FYNNEI. The CDR3 bases are TGTGCCAGCTCTATTAGCGGGGGGGCCACAGATACGCAGTATTTT. It encodes CASSISGGATDTQYF.

The CDR3 loop reads CSVEGGGLAGYEQYF. In DNA, the CDR3 is TGCAGCGTTGAGGGGGGCGGCCTAGCGGGCTACGAGCAGTACTTC. The chain combines TRBV29-1 with TRBJ2-7, with 8 bases fitting TRBD2. Unmatched junction bases numbered 10, after V lost 3 bases and J lost 3 bases. CDR1 and CDR2 (germline): SQVTM, ANQGSEA. This CDR3 is 15 amino acids long.

J is TRBJ1-1 and V is TRBV28, with D perhaps TRBD1 (5 bases). Trimming cost V 7 bases and J 8 bases, with 17 bases left between them. Looked up from germline, CDR1 is MDHEN and CDR2 is SYDVKM. The CDR3 contains 13 residues. CDR3 sequence: CASNRPGSAEAFF. Here the CDR3 DNA reads TGTGCCAGCAATCGACCAGGGTCCGCCGAAGCTTTCTTT.

This chain joins TRBV6-5 and TRBJ1-2; weak D call: TRBD1 (5 bases). This CDR3 is 14 amino acids long. V dropped 0 bases and J dropped 2 bases, with 7 bases sitting between them. The V gene's germline CDR1 is MNHEY and CDR2 SVGAGI. The CDR3 reads CASSYSRGNYGYTF. DNA for the CDR3: TGTGCCAGCAGTTACTCTCGGGGGAACTATGGCTACACCTTC.

The chain links TRBV5-4 to TRBJ1-2; 8 nucleotides match TRBD1. The CDR3 runs 14 residues. Unmatched junction bases numbered 6, after V lost 4 bases and J lost 4 bases. From germline, CDR1 is SGHNT and CDR2 YYREEE (reference sequence). In DNA form, the CDR3 reads TGTGCCAGCAGCCGACAGGGGCTAGGCTATGGCTACACCTTC. Protein: CASSRQGLGYGYTF.

The chain uses TRBV11-3 and TRBJ1-3; the match to TRBD1 covers 9 bases. CDR1 is SGHNT and CDR2 is YENEEA in the germline V gene. CDR3 length: 15 amino acids. Germline trimming cut 4 bases from V and 4 bases from J; bases unmatched to any gene: 5. In DNA form, the CDR3 reads TGTGCCAGCAGCTCCGGGACAGGGCGAGGAAACACCATATATTTT. Residues: CASSSGTGRGNTIYF.

The chain combines TRBV18 with TRBJ2-3; 10 bases line up with TRBD2. After removal of 2 bases from V and 4 bases from J, the junction contained 9 bases not matched to a gene. Germline V CDR1 and CDR2: KGHSH, LQKENI. The CDR3 runs to 17 residues. The CDR3 sequence is CASSPNPSGGASDTQYF. The CDR3, as DNA: TGTGCCAGCTCACCAAATCCGAGCGGGGGGGCGTCAGATACGCAGTATTTT.

This sequence joins TRBV6-5 and TRBJ1-2; TRBD1 agrees at 7 bases. V shed 4 bases and J 0 bases; nucleotides not matched to a gene: 8. This CDR3 has 16 residues. Germline assignment: CDR1 MNHEY and CDR2 SVGAGI. DNA for the CDR3: TGTGCCAGCAGTTCCCGGACAGGCCAAACTAACTATGGCTACACCTTC. Translation: CASSSRTGQTNYGYTF.

The chain couples TRBV29-1 to TRBJ2-2; TRBD1 matches 7 bases. Germline CDR1 SQVTM, CDR2 ANQGSEA. The CDR3 has 15 residues. This CDR3 reads CVGQFIDANTGELFF. The CDR3 DNA is TGCGTGGGACAGTTCATCGACGCGAACACCGGGGAGCTGTTTTTT.

V is TRBV12-2 and J is TRBJ2-7; no check of the table's D call, TRBD1, against the DNA was made. TRBV12-2 is shown as a pseudogene. The CDR3 has 15 residues. The CDR3 region is CASRPPDPGPYEQYV. The CDR3, as DNA: TGTGCAAGTCGCCCCCCCGACCCAGGCCCCTACGAGCAGTACGTC.

The chain links TRBV18 to TRBJ2-1; weak D call: TRBD1 (5 bases). The CDR3 is 13 residues long. Germline lookup yields CDR1 KGHSH and CDR2 LQKENI. Trimming took off 4 bases at V and 7 bases at J, with 11 bases between the two ends. CDR3 nucleotides: TGTGCCAGCTCACATGATAGGGGAAATGAGCAGTTCTTC. Translation: CASSHDRGNEQFF.

This clone came up once. The chain uses TRBV19 and TRBJ1-5; D ambiguous. CDR3 length equals 13 residues. Per germline, CDR1 LNHDA and CDR2 SQIVND (reference sequence). V shed 7 bases and J shed 6 bases, with 13 bases lying between them. DNA for the CDR3: TGTGCCAGTACTCCGAGTCCCCTTCAGCCCCAGCATTTT. It codes for CASTPSPLQPQHF.

The genes are TRBV5-1 and TRBJ2-7, with TRBD1 matching 7 bases. The J segment lost 6 bases and the V segment lost 4 bases, leaving 10 bases of the junction unmatched. CDR1 is SGHRS, CDR2 YFSETQ, per germline. This CDR3 region has 14 residues. CDR3 loop: CASSPTGFQGEQYF. CDR3 bases: TGCGCCAGCAGCCCGACAGGGTTCCAAGGCGAGCAGTACTTC.

In this sample, this clone turned up once. The rearrangement uses TRBV28 and TRBJ2-5, with TRBD1 matching over 7 bases. Judging by the DNA end, TRBJ2-7 fits better; the J call may be wrong. CDR1 is MDHEN, CDR2 SYDVKM, per germline. The CDR3 sequence is 17 residues long. The CDR3 DNA is TGTGCCAGCAGTCCCCCTCGTTTGGGGGACAGCTCCTACGAGCAGTACTTC. This sequence encodes CASSPPRLGDSSYEQYF.

The chain combines TRBV5-4 with TRBJ2-7; 7 bases line up with TRBD1. Germline CDR1 SGHNT, CDR2 YYREEE (reference sequence). The CDR3 is 15 residues long. V was clipped by 0 bases and J by 4 bases; unmatched bases: 7. The CDR3 sequence: CASSLELTGTYEQYF. CDR3 nucleotide sequence: TGTGCCAGCAGCTTGGAGCTGACAGGGACATACGAGCAGTACTTC.

The chain combines TRBV4-3 with TRBJ2-3, with D possibly matching TRBD2 (5 bases). Germline CDR1 and CDR2: LGHNA and YSLEER. Trimming removed 0 bases from V and 5 bases from J, with 15 bases in between. The CDR3 contains 16 residues. The CDR3 is CASSQEPGKTGDTQYF. CDR3 DNA: TGCGCCAGCAGCCAAGAACCCGGGAAGACGGGAGATACGCAGTATTTT.

The chain links TRBV29-1 to TRBJ2-5, with D possibly matching TRBD2 (5 bases). The CDR3 length is 14 residues. V lost 1 base and J lost 9, with 18 bases in between. CDR1 SQVTM and CDR2 ANQGSEA come from the germline V gene. The CDR3 reads CSVEGVGLQKAQYF. The CDR3 DNA sequence: TGCAGCGTTGAAGGGGTAGGACTCCAGAAGGCCCAGTACTTC.

This chain links TRBV14 with TRBJ2-5; 9 positions agree with TRBD1. The DNA end is more similar to TRBJ2-7, so the J call may be wrong. Germline V gene sequence: CDR1 SGHDN, CDR2 FVKESK. The CDR3 runs to 15 residues. The CDR3 sequence: CASSLTGGPTYEQYF. DNA of the CDR3: TGTGCCAGCAGCCTAACAGGGGGCCCAACCTACGAGCAGTACTTC.